Below are 13 T cell receptor beta chains sequenced from a single sample in a study of PD-L1 blockade in urothelial cancer. Clones were sequenced by immunoSEQ multiplex PCR, and TCRdb holds only the in-frame ones, with some missing. The sample lists about 63,000 clones; roughly 79% were seen once. Time point given: pretreatment peripheral blood. The input for sequencing was PBMCs, taken around atezolizumab (anti-PD-L1) treatment. These receptor sequences come from a man between 70 and 80 years old with urothelial cancer.

J is TRBJ2-2 and V is TRBV30; D perhaps matches TRBD1 (6 bases). V lost 4 bases, J lost 3 bases, and 12 bases lay in between. The CDR3 is made up of 14 amino acids. Germline CDR1 is GTSNPN and CDR2 is SVGIG (reference sequence). CDR3 nucleotides: TGTGCCTGGAAGGGGGATCGGTACACCGGGGAGCTGTTTTTT. Encoded protein: CAWKGDRYTGELFF. Filled out from reference TRBV30 and TRBJ2-2, the complete variable domain reads SQTIHQWPATLVQPVGSPLSLECTVEGTSNPNLYWYRQAAGRGLQLLFYSVGIGQISSEVPQNLSASRPQDRQFILSSKKLLLSDSGFYLCAWKGDRYTGELFFGEGSRLTVL.

The rearrangement links TRBV7-2 to TRBJ2-7; D unclear. V lost 1 base and J lost 1, with 11 bases in between. Germline assignment: CDR1 SGHTA and CDR2 FQGNSA. The length of the CDR3 is 15 residues. The DNA of the CDR3 is TGTGCCAGCAGCTTAGACGGGTTAGATTCCTACGAGCAGTACTTC. It translates to CASSLDGLDSYEQYF.

The chain carries TRBV2 and TRBJ1-1; the D gene is possibly TRBD1 (6 bases). CDR1 is SNHLY, CDR2 FYNNEI, per germline. This CDR3 region has 14 residues. Trimming took off 1 base at V and 6 bases at J, with 12 bases between the two ends. In DNA form, the CDR3 reads TGTGCCAGCAGTGAAGGGGGGGGGCCCGCTGAAGCTTTCTTT. Its protein product is CASSEGGGPAEAFF. Full variable domain (outside the CDR3, taken from reference TRBV2 and TRBJ1-1): EPEVTQTPSHQVTQMGQEVILRCVPISNHLYFYWYRQILGQKVEFLVSFYNNEISEKSEIFDDQFSVERPDGSNFTLKIRSTKLEDSAMYFCASSEGGGPAEAFFGQGTRLTVV.

The V gene is TRBV7-2, the J gene TRBJ2-1; 7 bases agree with TRBD2. The CDR3 covers 13 residues. From germline, CDR1 is SGHTA and CDR2 FQGNSA. The V and J ends lost 5 bases and 13 bases, in that order; junction bases with no gene match: 11. Here the CDR3 DNA reads TGTGCCAGCAGCCCGAATCCTGGGGGGGAACAGTTCTTC. Amino acid sequence: CASSPNPGGEQFF.

V gene TRBV18 combines with J gene TRBJ2-7; 8 bases agree with TRBD1. Germline V gene lookup returns CDR1 KGHSH and CDR2 LQKENI. The V gene end was trimmed by 3 bases and the J gene end by 3 bases; junction bases not matched to a gene: 7. This CDR3 is built from 15 residues. Here the CDR3 reads CASSPDRVIVYEQYF. CDR3 DNA sequence: TGTGCCAGCTCACCGGACAGGGTTATAGTCTACGAGCAGTACTTC.

This clone was found a few times. The rearrangement joins TRBV6-5 to TRBJ2-5; TRBD2 might be the D (5 bases). The CDR3 extends over 13 amino acids. Germline V gene sequence: CDR1 MNHEY, CDR2 SVGAGI. The ends were cut back, 2 bases at V and 4 bases at J, with 8 bases in the middle. The CDR3 sequence is CASSYRGRETQYF. DNA of the CDR3: TGTGCCAGCAGTTACCGCGGGCGAGAGACCCAGTACTTC.

The chain uses TRBV2 and TRBJ1-4; 9 bases are shared with TRBD1. The CDR3 runs 15 residues. Germline V CDR1 and CDR2: SNHLY, FYNNEI. The ends lost 3 bases at V and 2 bases at J; junction bases unmatched: 1. This CDR3 reads CASSDDRGTNEKLFF. CDR3 bases: TGTGCCAGCAGTGACGACAGGGGGACTAATGAAAAACTGTTTTTT.

This clone has just a few counts. The V and J genes are TRBV28 and TRBJ1-2; 9 bases agree with TRBD1. This CDR3 has 12 amino acids. Trimming took 11 bases from V and 4 from J; bases not matched to a gene: 5. Germline CDR1 is MDHEN and CDR2 is SYDVKM. The CDR3 DNA is TGTGCCGTAGACAGGGGGATCTATGGCTACACCTTC. Translated, it gives CAVDRGIYGYTF.

This rearrangement joins TRBV30 to TRBJ2-7; 8 bases agree with TRBD2. The CDR3 is 14 residues long. The germline CDR1 and CDR2 sequences are GTSNPN and SVGIG (reference sequence). Losses at the gene ends were 3 bases for V and 0 bases for J; bases not matched to a gene: 4. DNA of the CDR3: TGTGCCTGGAGCGCCACTAGCGGCTCCTACGAGCAGTACTTC. Translated, it gives CAWSATSGSYEQYF.

The table lists this clone with a few counts. V gene TRBV27 combines with J gene TRBJ1-1; D unclear. This CDR3 is 13 amino acids long. V gave up 6 bases and J gave up 4 bases, with 12 bases separating them. Germline CDR1 is MNHEY and CDR2 is SMNVEV (reference sequence). The CDR3 reads CASSWSPGTEAFF. CDR3 nucleotide sequence: TGTGCCAGCAGCTGGAGTCCGGGCACTGAAGCTTTCTTT.

This rearrangement joins TRBV28 to TRBJ1-5; TRBD1 agrees at 7 bases. V lost 6 bases and J lost 2; bases outside the gene matches: 7. The CDR3 spans 15 residues. CDR1 MDHEN and CDR2 SYDVKM come from the germline V gene. The CDR3 DNA reads as TGTGCCAGCAGGCCCCCGGGGACAGGCAATCAGCCCCAGCATTTT. This gives the protein CASRPPGTGNQPQHF. The variable domain in full, with the rest retrieved from reference TRBV28 and TRBJ1-5, is DVKVTQSSRYLVKRTGEKVFLECVQDMDHENMFWYRQDPGLGLRLIYFSYDVKMKEKGDIPEGYSVSREKKERFSLILESASTNQTSMYLCASRPPGTGNQPQHFGDGTRLSIL.

This chain connects TRBV10-3 to TRBJ2-3, with a tentative D call TRBD1 (5 bases). CDR3 size: 16 residues. Germline V gene lookup returns CDR1 ENHRY and CDR2 SYGVKD. The V gene lost 1 base and the J gene lost 0 bases, with 11 bases spanning the gap. Written as DNA, the CDR3 is TGTGCCATCAGTGAGTGGGGCGTCGGGAGCACAGATACGCAGTATTTT. Residues: CAISEWGVGSTDTQYF.

The chain couples TRBV5-1 to TRBJ2-5, with 11 nucleotides matching TRBD1. The J call is in doubt because the DNA end fits TRBJ2-7 better. The germline CDR1 and CDR2 sequences are SGHRS and YFSETQ. This CDR3 has 15 amino acids. The CDR3 DNA reads TGCGCCAGCAGCTTACAGAGGGACAGGGGGTCCGAGCAGTACTTC. Its protein is CASSLQRDRGSEQYF.